The entry below describes one T cell receptor beta chain. Antigen specificity is unknown. Germline-derived CDR1 and CDR2 are MNHEY and SMNVEV (reference sequence). The CDR3 runs 16 residues. The germline V and J ends were trimmed by 6 bases and 0 bases, with 12 bases remaining between them. This record belongs to a study of metastatic and nonmetastatic thyroid tumors. With MiXCR, TCRdb called clones anew from the PCR reads. This table holds about 21,000 clones, roughly 28% found once. Study-wide results and limits: Significantly greater TCR beta diversity was reportedly found in malignant thyroid tumors than in benign nodules (in blood and tumor).

All patients were treatment-naive before thyroid surgery. The chain recombines TRBV27 with TRBJ2-6; maybe TRBD2 (5 bases). The sequencing input was tumor tissue. The clonotype originates from a male donor with papillary thyroid cancer or a benign thyroid nodule (not recorded which). Some clones in this sample may be carry-over from other donors' samples. The CDR3 here is CASRRVGPSGANVLTF. The CDR3 DNA reads TGTGCCAGCAGGAGGGTCGGCCCCTCTGGGGCCAACGTCCTGACTTTC. The whole variable domain, remainder taken from reference TRBV27 and TRBJ2-6, is EAQVTQNPRYLITVTGKKLTVTCSQNMNHEYMSWYRQDPGLGLRQIYYSMNVEVTDKGDVPEGYKVSRKEKRNFPLILESPSPNQTSLYFCASRRVGPSGANVLTFGAGSRLTVL.